Each of the 30 T cell receptor beta chains below was sequenced from the same sample in a study of shared clonotypes between healthy human individuals. Clones were read by immunoSEQ multiplex PCR, and TCRdb kept only the in-frame ones, dropping some. The sample holds about 2.4 million clones, 90% to 95% seen once. The sample consisted of naive CD4+ T cells sorted from blood. Stated subset: CD45RA+ positively selected. The receptors were sampled from a man between 18 and 35 years old in good health.

Remarks on this clone: This same CDR3 is encoded by further DNA sequences in the sample. The chain joins TRBV30 to TRBJ2-3; 8 nucleotides align to TRBD1. The CDR3 totals 13 residues. CDR1 and CDR2 (germline): GTSNPN, SVGIG (reference sequence). V dropped 3 bases and J dropped 2; count of bases not matched to a gene: 1. CDR3 loop: CAWSRGHTDTQYF. Written as DNA, the CDR3 is TGTGCCTGGAGCAGGGGGCACACAGATACGCAGTATTTT.

As for this clone: The sample carries other DNA sequences with the same CDR3. V is TRBV6-6 and J is TRBJ2-2; D gene unclear. The CDR3 spans 16 residues. CDR1 is MNHNY, CDR2 SVGAGI, per germline (reference sequence). With 0 bases removed from V and 0 bases from J, the gap between germline ends came to 8 bases. The CDR3 is CASSYSSRTNTGELFF. The CDR3 DNA follows: TGTGCCAGCAGTTACTCGAGTCGGACGAACACCGGGGAGCTGTTTTTT.

The chain combines TRBV5-4 with TRBJ2-3, with D unclear. Germline V gene sequence: CDR1 SGHNT, CDR2 YYREEE (reference sequence). V lost 1 base to trimming and J lost 4 bases, with 10 bases between them. This CDR3 spans 14 amino acids. CDR3 DNA: TGTGCCAGCAGCTTGAACGTAGCAGCAGATACGCAGTATTTT. Amino acid sequence: CASSLNVAADTQYF.

The J gene is TRBJ1-5, the V gene TRBV5-1; unclear D gene. CDR1 is SGHRS and CDR2 is YFSETQ in the germline V gene. CDR3 size: 13 residues. Trimming removed 7 bases at V and 1 base at J, with 9 bases between. CDR3 sequence (DNA): TGCGCCAGCCATACGGGGAGCAATCAGCCCCAGCATTTT. This sequence encodes CASHTGSNQPQHF. Filled out from reference TRBV5-1 and TRBJ1-5, the complete variable domain reads KAGVTQTPRYLIKTRGQQVTLSCSPISGHRSVSWYQQTPGQGLQFLFEYFSETQRNKGNFPGRFSGRQFSNSRSEMNVSTLELGDSALYLCASHTGSNQPQHFGDGTRLSIL.

Points on this clone: The sample has other DNA sequences that encode this CDR3 too. The chain has TRBV2 and TRBJ2-2; D is unclear. Germline CDR1 reads SNHLY; CDR2 reads FYNNEI. V was clipped by 0 bases and J by 7 bases, with 6 bases between them. The CDR3 sequence is 13 residues long. DNA of the CDR3: TGTGCCAGCAGTGAAGCGGGCGTCGGGGAGCTGTTTTTT. Protein product: CASSEAGVGELFF.

The chain joins TRBV30 to TRBJ1-5; no clear D. CDR1 and CDR2 from the germline V gene are GTSNPN and SVGIG (reference sequence). The CDR3 is 14 residues long. Trimming shortened V by 7 bases and J by 2 bases, and 15 bases separated the two germline ends. CDR3 coding DNA: TGTGCCTTACAAAGGAGTATAGGCAATCAGCCCCAGCATTTT. This encodes CALQRSIGNQPQHF. The whole variable domain, filled in from reference TRBV30 and TRBJ1-5, reads SQTIHQWPATLVQPVGSPLSLECTVEGTSNPNLYWYRQAAGRGLQLLFYSVGIGQISSEVPQNLSASRPQDRQFILSSKKLLLSDSGFYLCALQRSIGNQPQHFGDGTRLSIL.

This chain uses TRBV2 with TRBJ2-7; 9 bases match TRBD2. V trimming: 7 bases; J trimming: 6 bases; junction bases outside the gene matches: 7. This CDR3 has 13 residues. CDR1 and CDR2 (germline): SNHLY, FYNNEI. The CDR3 coding sequence is TGTGCCAGCAAGACTAGCGGACCCATCGAGCAGTACTTC. This translates into CASKTSGPIEQYF. The full variable domain, rest sourced from reference TRBV2 and TRBJ2-7, is EPEVTQTPSHQVTQMGQEVILRCVPISNHLYFYWYRQILGQKVEFLVSFYNNEISEKSEIFDDQFSVERPDGSNFTLKIRSTKLEDSAMYFCASKTSGPIEQYFGPGTRLTVT.

CDR3 protein: CASSKGTSGTYEQYF. Here the CDR3 DNA reads TGTGCCAGCAGTAAGGGAACTAGCGGGACCTACGAGCAGTACTTC. The rearrangement links TRBV6-5 to TRBJ2-7, with 10 nucleotides matching TRBD2. From germline, CDR1 is MNHEY and CDR2 SVGAGI. With V trimmed by 5 bases and J by 2 bases, 6 bases remained unmatched. This CDR3 has 15 amino acids.

A single count supports this clone. V and J are TRBV30 and TRBJ2-2, with TRBD1 as a possible D gene (5 bases). In germline, CDR1 is GTSNPN, CDR2 SVGIG (reference sequence). Trimming removed 2 bases from V and 1 base from J, with 11 bases in between. The CDR3 is made up of 15 amino acids. The CDR3 reads CAWSQLDRNTGELFF. The DNA of the CDR3 is TGTGCCTGGAGTCAGCTTGACAGGAACACCGGGGAGCTGTTTTTT.

The chain couples TRBV19 to TRBJ1-6; D is possibly TRBD1 (5 bases). The CDR3 extends over 13 amino acids. V dropped 3 bases and J dropped 10 bases, with 10 bases sitting between them. Germline V gives CDR1 LNHDA, CDR2 SQIVND (reference sequence). The CDR3, as DNA: TGTGCCAGTAGTATCAGGGTAGAATCACCCCTCCACTTT. Amino acids: CASSIRVESPLHF.

This clone was counted a few times. The rearrangement joins TRBV28 to TRBJ2-7; 7 nucleotides match TRBD1. The CDR3 has 15 amino acids. The V gene end was trimmed by 5 bases and the J gene end by 0 bases; junction bases not matched to a gene: 7. Germline-derived CDR1 and CDR2 are MDHEN and SYDVKM. CDR3 nucleotide sequence: TGTGCCAGCAGTCCCACGACAGGGAGCTCCTACGAGCAGTACTTC. Protein: CASSPTTGSSYEQYF.

The V call is TRBV5-4, the J call TRBJ2-5; D call uncertain. The ends were cut back, 5 bases at V and 4 bases at J, with 12 bases in the middle. The CDR3 is 13 residues long. From germline, CDR1 is SGHNT and CDR2 YYREEE (reference sequence). The CDR3 DNA follows: TGTGCCAGCAGGGCGAGACCGGGAGAGACCCAGTACTTC. This codes for CASRARPGETQYF.

The chain carries TRBV5-4 and TRBJ2-7; TRBD2 aligns across 8 bases. The CDR3 consists of 15 residues. V lost 0 bases, J lost 3 bases, and 5 bases stayed unmatched. In germline, CDR1 is SGHNT, CDR2 YYREEE (reference sequence). The DNA for the CDR3 is TGTGCCAGCAGCTTGGACCCTAGCGGGTACTACGAGCAGTACTTC. Its translation is CASSLDPSGYYEQYF.

This clone appeared a few times. The chain uses TRBV11-2 and TRBJ1-1, with TRBD1 as a possible D gene (5 bases). From germline, CDR1 is SGHAT and CDR2 FQNNGV. CDR3 size: 15 residues. V gave up 1 base and J gave up 7 bases, with 16 bases separating them. The CDR3: CASSLAPVGGDEAFF. The CDR3 bases are TGTGCCAGCAGCTTAGCCCCGGTCGGGGGGGATGAAGCTTTCTTT.

The chain combines TRBV7-2 with TRBJ2-2; D unclear. V lost 2 bases to trimming and J lost 0 bases, with 7 bases between them. Looked up from germline, CDR1 is SGHTA and CDR2 is FQGNSA. This CDR3 region has 15 residues. Here the CDR3 reads CASSLRPANTGELFF. The CDR3, as DNA: TGTGCCAGCAGCTTAAGGCCGGCGAACACCGGGGAGCTGTTTTTT.

DNA for the CDR3: TGTGCCAGCAGCCTTATCCCGAGCAGCGACACTGAAGCTTTCTTT. This sequence encodes CASSLIPSSDTEAFF. The rearrangement links TRBV7-3 to TRBJ1-1, with D uncertain. Trimming shortened V by 5 bases and J by 3 bases, and 16 bases separated the two germline ends. Germline CDR1 SGHTA, CDR2 FQGTGA. The CDR3 consists of 15 residues.

V and J are TRBV19 and TRBJ2-5, with TRBD1 matching over 10 bases. CDR1 and CDR2 (germline): LNHDA, SQIVND (reference sequence). V trimming: 4 bases; J trimming: 4 bases; junction bases outside the gene matches: 9. The length of the CDR3 is 16 residues. CDR3: CASSRTGGSKGETQYF. The CDR3 DNA reads as TGTGCCAGTAGTAGGACAGGGGGGTCGAAAGGAGAGACCCAGTACTTC.

The sample holds one count of this clone. This chain joins TRBV5-1 and TRBJ1-4; the D gene is possibly TRBD1 (5 bases). The CDR3 spans 15 residues. V was clipped by 0 bases and J by 4 bases, with 10 bases between them. The germline gives CDR1 SGHRS, CDR2 YFSETQ. The DNA for the CDR3 is TGCGCCAGCAGCTTGGACGGGACGATTAATGAAAAACTGTTTTTT. Its protein product is CASSLDGTINEKLFF. The full variable domain, completed using reference TRBV5-1 and TRBJ1-4, is KAGVTQTPRYLIKTRGQQVTLSCSPISGHRSVSWYQQTPGQGLQFLFEYFSETQRNKGNFPGRFSGRQFSNSRSEMNVSTLELGDSALYLCASSLDGTINEKLFFGSGTQLSVL.

This clone was seen only once. The chain uses TRBV7-2 and TRBJ2-1; D may be TRBD1 (6 bases). The CDR3 runs 16 residues. The germline gives CDR1 SGHTA, CDR2 FQGNSA. The V end lost 4 bases, the J end lost 5 bases, and 18 bases lay between the germline ends. The DNA for the CDR3 is TGTGCCAGCAGCTCCGGACAGTACACCACTCACAATGAGCAGTTCTTC. Amino acid sequence: CASSSGQYTTHNEQFF.

This chain links TRBV5-1 with TRBJ2-3; 7 bases are shared with TRBD2. Germline V gives CDR1 SGHRS, CDR2 YFSETQ. The CDR3 covers 16 residues. With 3 bases clipped from V and 4 bases from J, the junction kept 11 bases outside the gene matches. CDR3 region: CASSSSRLAQPDTQYF. CDR3 coding DNA: TGCGCCAGCAGCTCATCCCGACTAGCTCAGCCAGATACGCAGTATTTT.

This rearrangement joins TRBV9 to TRBJ2-5, with D perhaps TRBD2 (5 bases). Germline V CDR1 and CDR2: SGDLS, YYNGEE. The CDR3 totals 16 residues. Trimming shortened V by 4 bases and J by 2 bases, and 18 bases separated the two germline ends. This CDR3 is CASSYTGSGVQETQYF. The CDR3 DNA reads TGTGCCAGCAGCTACACTGGCAGCGGAGTTCAAGAGACCCAGTACTTC.

This chain uses TRBV4-1 with TRBJ2-3; 8 bases fit TRBD2. The length of the CDR3 is 20 residues. V trimming: 4 bases; J trimming: 2 bases; junction bases outside the gene matches: 20. In germline, CDR1 is MGHRA, CDR2 YSYEKL. The chain's CDR3 is CASSPQTPLSGGRFTDTQYF. CDR3 bases: TGCGCCAGCAGCCCCCAAACCCCCCTCAGCGGGGGCCGATTCACAGATACGCAGTATTTT.

The rearrangement joins TRBV19 to TRBJ2-5, with D unresolved. This CDR3 is built from 14 residues. V was shortened by 4 bases and J by 0 bases, with 9 bases between the two germline ends. CDR1 and CDR2 (germline): LNHDA, SQIVND (reference sequence). The CDR3 coding sequence is TGTGCCAGTAGTACCCCCACGTACCAAGAGACCCAGTACTTC. Protein product: CASSTPTYQETQYF.

Here the CDR3 DNA reads TGTGCCAGCAGCTTGGGGCAGCGGAAAGAGACCCAGTACTTC. Translation: CASSLGQRKETQYF. V usage is TRBV5-5 and J usage is TRBJ2-5; possibly TRBD2 for D (5 bases). Germline values: CDR1 SGHKS, CDR2 YYEKEE (reference sequence). The CDR3 is 14 residues long. The germline V and J ends were trimmed by 0 bases and 3 bases, with 9 bases remaining between them.

In the case of this clone: Within the sample, other DNA sequences also encode this same CDR3. This chain joins TRBV10-3 and TRBJ1-1; 7 bases map to TRBD1. V lost 3 bases, J lost 1 base, and 2 bases stayed unmatched. The CDR3 is made up of 14 amino acids. Germline values: CDR1 ENHRY, CDR2 SYGVKD. Written as DNA, the CDR3 is TGTGCCATCAGTGACAGACAGGGGAACACTGAAGCTTTCTTT. Translated: CAISDRQGNTEAFF.

This chain joins TRBV25-1 and TRBJ2-2; 8 bases line up with TRBD1. Germline CDR1 reads MGHDK; CDR2 reads SYGVNS. This CDR3 has 15 amino acids. The J segment lost 6 bases and the V segment lost 5 bases, leaving 8 bases of the junction unmatched. In nucleotides, the CDR3 is TGTGCCAGCAGTTCTCCGGACAGGGTCGCCGGGGAGCTGTTTTTT. It translates to CASSSPDRVAGELFF.

This clone was found a few times. The V call is TRBV7-9, the J call TRBJ1-2, with TRBD1 matching 8 bases. With 1 base clipped from V and 1 base from J, the junction kept 5 bases outside the gene matches. Per germline, CDR1 SEHNR and CDR2 FQNEAQ (reference sequence). The CDR3 totals 16 residues. The CDR3 bases are TGTGCCAGCAGCTTAGTAGGGACAGGTGATAACTATGGCTACACCTTC. It translates to CASSLVGTGDNYGYTF.

The chain joins TRBV19 to TRBJ2-5; 7 positions agree with TRBD1. J gave up 0 bases and V 5 bases, and 9 bases lay outside the gene matches. This CDR3 has 16 amino acids. Germline V lookup: CDR1 LNHDA, CDR2 SQIVND (reference sequence). The CDR3 spells CASSSRRTGDQETQYF. CDR3 in DNA: TGTGCCAGTAGTTCCCGTCGAACAGGGGACCAAGAGACCCAGTACTTC.

This chain joins TRBV10-3 and TRBJ2-7, with 9 bases identical to TRBD1. The V gene's germline CDR1 is ENHRY and CDR2 SYGVKD. V shed 8 bases, J shed 4 bases, and the junction held 3 bases outside the gene matches. The CDR3 spans 12 residues. The CDR3 loop is CAIGTGPYEQYF. The CDR3 nucleotides read TGTGCCATCGGGACAGGGCCTTACGAGCAGTACTTC.

The gene calls are TRBV30 and TRBJ2-7; 11 positions agree with TRBD1. J gave up 7 bases and V 4 bases, and 6 bases lay outside the gene matches. The CDR3 contains 13 residues. From germline, CDR1 is GTSNPN and CDR2 SVGIG (reference sequence). CDR3 DNA sequence: TGTGCCTGGACCGGACAGGGGGCATGGGAGCAGTACTTC. As protein: CAWTGQGAWEQYF.